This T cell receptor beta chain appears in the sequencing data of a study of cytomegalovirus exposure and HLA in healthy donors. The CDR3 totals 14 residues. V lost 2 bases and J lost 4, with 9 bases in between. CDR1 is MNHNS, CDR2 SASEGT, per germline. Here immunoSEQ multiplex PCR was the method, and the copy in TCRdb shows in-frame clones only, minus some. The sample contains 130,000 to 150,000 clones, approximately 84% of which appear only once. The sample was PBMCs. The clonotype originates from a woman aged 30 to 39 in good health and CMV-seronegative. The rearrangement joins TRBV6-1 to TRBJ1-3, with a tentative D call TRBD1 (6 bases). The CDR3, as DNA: TGTGCCAGCAGTGAACCACAGGGAGGAAACACCATATATTTT. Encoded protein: CASSEPQGGNTIYF.